This T cell receptor beta chain was documented in a study of cytomegalovirus exposure and HLA in healthy donors. Study summary: Within an early data release were roughly 83 million unique TCRs drawn from HLA-typed donors.

Whole-study findings and limits: An observed cluster of highly shared sequence variants was recorded as a likely sequencing artifact.

PCR primers comprised 60 Vbeta and 13 Jbeta primers. The repertoire was sequenced with immunoSEQ multiplex PCR; TCRdb's copy has only in-frame clones and lacks some. The sample carries about 120,000 clones, 70% to 80% recorded once. As for this clone: The antigen is undetermined.

The TCR was taken from a woman between 40 and 50 years old in good health and CMV-seropositive. The material sequenced was PBMCs.

DNA for the CDR3: TGTGCCAGTAGTGTCGGACTATATAATTCACCCCTCCACTTT. As protein: CASSVGLYNSPLHF. The chain has TRBV19 and TRBJ1-6; D gene ambiguous. V was cut by 5 bases and J by 4 bases, with 9 bases left in between. Germline loops: CDR1 LNHDA, CDR2 SQIVND (reference sequence). The CDR3 is 14 residues long.